The 2 T cell receptor beta chains reported below all come from one sample, sequenced in a study of blood T cell repertoires in COVID-19. Sequencing was performed with immunoSEQ multiplex PCR; in TCRdb, only in-frame clones are kept and a portion is missing. The sample has 270,000 or so clones, 70% to 90% seen once; the top ten hold about 3%. The sequenced material came from peripheral blood. The receptors derive from a woman aged 25 to 39 with active or convalescent COVID-19.

The chain uses TRBV9 and TRBJ2-7; 9 nucleotides match TRBD1. V was pared by 2 bases and J by 3 bases, with 6 bases of the junction left unmatched. CDR3 length equals 15 residues. Germline V CDR1 and CDR2: SGDLS, YYNGEE. The CDR3 spells CASSVGTGWDYEQYF. In DNA, the CDR3 is TGTGCCAGCAGCGTTGGGACAGGGTGGGACTACGAGCAGTACTTC.

The chain carries TRBV19 and TRBJ2-3, with 7 bases aligning to TRBD1. V was pared by 11 bases and J by 3 bases, with 11 bases of the junction left unmatched. The CDR3 runs to 14 residues. Germline CDR1 is LNHDA and CDR2 is SQIVND (reference sequence). This CDR3 reads CASLDRENTDTQYF. For the CDR3, the DNA is TGTGCCTCCCTCGACAGGGAAAATACAGATACGCAGTATTTT.